The 22 T cell receptor beta chains given below trace back to one sample, sequenced in a study of human T cells and chemical hapten exposure. TCRdb called the RACE reads again in MiXCR, with one record for every CDR3 protein. The repertoire consists of approximately 81,000 distinct CDR3 sequences, with 8.6% occurring once and the leading ten covering approximately 1.5%. As for time point: healthy volunteer bleed at 6 weeks. Whole blood that had not been fractionated was the source of extracted total RNA. Sequenced sample: whole blood. The source is a male donor in good health. Some clones in this sample may be carry-over from other donors' samples.

This clonotype was recorded a few times. The J gene is TRBJ1-1, the V gene TRBV12-5; D unclear. The V gene's germline CDR1 is LGHNT and CDR2 FRNRAP. The V gene lost 1 base and the J gene lost 3 bases, with 3 bases spanning the gap. This CDR3 comprises 12 residues. CDR3 in DNA: TGTGCTAGTGGTTTGGGCCACACTGAAGCTTTCTTT. Amino acid sequence: CASGLGHTEAFF. Together with reference TRBV12-5 and TRBJ1-1, the CDR3 gives the full variable domain: DARVTQTPRHKVTEMGQEVTMRCQPILGHNTVFWYRQTMMQGLELLAYFRNRAPLDDSGMPKDRFSAEMPDATLATLKIQPSEPRDSAVYFCASGLGHTEAFFGQGTRLTVV.

This clonotype was found many times. The chain is built from TRBV7-6 and TRBJ1-1; TRBD1 agrees at 10 bases. V gave up 4 bases and J gave up 3 bases; unmatched junction bases: 5. The germline gives CDR1 SGHVS, CDR2 FNYEAQ. This CDR3 spans 15 amino acids. CDR3 region: CASSSSGQGDTEAFF. The CDR3 region has the DNA TGTGCCAGCAGCTCCTCTGGACAGGGGGACACTGAAGCTTTCTTT.

This clonotype was counted at least ten times. The chain recombines TRBV27 with TRBJ2-4, with D possibly being TRBD1 (6 bases). V was pared by 2 bases and J by 0 bases, with 11 bases between. Germline CDR1 reads MNHEY; CDR2 reads SMNVEV (reference sequence). CDR3 length: 16 amino acids. Written as DNA, the CDR3 is TGTGCCAGCAGTTTAGAGGGCAGGGGAGCCAAAAACATTCAGTACTTC. Its protein product is CASSLEGRGAKNIQYF.

This clonotype was counted only a few times. The chain uses TRBV6-6 and TRBJ2-7; D gene ambiguous. Germline V gives CDR1 MNHNY, CDR2 SVGAGI (reference sequence). The V end was cut by 0 bases, the J end by 3 bases, with 9 bases between. The CDR3 covers 14 residues. The DNA of the CDR3 is TGTGCCAGCAGTTACTCGGACGGAAACTACGAGCAGTACTTC. As protein: CASSYSDGNYEQYF.

This clonotype was recorded a few times. The chain uses TRBV3-1 and TRBJ1-5; perhaps TRBD1 as D (5 bases). The CDR3 has 13 amino acids. Trimming removed 1 base at V and 7 bases at J, with 8 bases between. CDR1 and CDR2 (germline): LGHDT, YNNKEL (reference sequence). As DNA, the CDR3 is TGTGCCAGCAGCCAAGGCTACAGGCAGCCCCAGCATTTT. Translated, it gives CASSQGYRQPQHF. Supplemented by reference TRBV3-1 and TRBJ1-5, the full variable domain reads DTAVSQTPKYLVTQMGNDKSIKCEQNLGHDTMYWYKQDSKKFLKIMFSYNNKELIINETVPNRFSPKSPDKAHLNLHINSLELGDSAVYFCASSQGYRQPQHFGDGTRLSIL.

This clonotype has ten or more counts. CDR3 coding DNA: TGCAGTGCTAGAGATAGTGGACAGGCCAGTAGCTCCTACGAGCAGTACTTC. Translating it yields CSARDSGQASSSYEQYF. This chain links TRBV20-1 with TRBJ2-7; 7 bases match TRBD1. With 0 bases clipped from V and 0 bases from J, the junction kept 11 bases outside the gene matches. The germline CDR1 and CDR2 sequences are DFQATT and SNEGSKA (reference sequence). The CDR3 covers 17 residues.

This clonotype was detected only a few times. The V and J genes are TRBV5-6 and TRBJ2-4; 8 nucleotides align to TRBD1. Losses at the gene ends were 4 bases for V and 7 bases for J; bases not matched to a gene: 7. The CDR3 runs to 14 residues. Per germline, CDR1 SGHDT and CDR2 YYEEEE. CDR3 in amino acids: CASSPDRAWNIQYF. CDR3 coding DNA: TGTGCCAGCAGCCCGGACAGGGCTTGGAACATTCAGTACTTC.

This clonotype was observed a handful of times. The chain has TRBV12-5 and TRBJ2-7; 9 positions match TRBD1. Trimming removed 5 bases from V and 6 bases from J; junction bases left unmatched: 5. Germline CDR1 LGHNT, CDR2 FRNRAP. The CDR3 totals 13 residues. This CDR3 reads CASGPGTGLEQYF. CDR3 coding DNA: TGTGCTAGTGGTCCAGGGACAGGGCTCGAGCAGTACTTC.

This sequence joins TRBV6-5 and TRBJ1-1, with TRBD1 identical over 11 bases. The CDR3 loop spans 18 amino acids. Trimming took 0 bases from V and 0 from J; bases not matched to a gene: 6. Germline-derived CDR1 and CDR2 are MNHEY and SVGAGI. For the CDR3, the DNA is TGTGCCAGCAGTTACTCCCAGGGGACAGGGGGAATGAACACTGAAGCTTTCTTT. It yields the protein CASSYSQGTGGMNTEAFF.

V and J are TRBV2 and TRBJ2-1, with TRBD2 as a possible D gene (5 bases). The CDR3 has 15 residues. The ends were cut back, 6 bases at V and 1 base at J, with 13 bases in the middle. Germline CDR1 is SNHLY and CDR2 is FYNNEI. The CDR3 region has the DNA TGTGCCAGCAGGAGGGCGTTTGTTTCCTACAATGAGCAGTTCTTC. Translation gives CASRRAFVSYNEQFF.

This clonotype was seen ten or more times. The chain uses TRBV12-3 or TRBV12-4 and TRBJ2-5, with D perhaps matching TRBD1 (5 bases). The CDR3 is made up of 12 amino acids. V gave up 6 bases and J gave up 4 bases, with 9 bases separating them. Here the CDR3 DNA reads TGTGCCAGCAGCTCCCAGGGAGAGACCCAGTACTTC. Translated: CASSSQGETQYF.

A few counts support this clonotype. This chain connects TRBV20-1 to TRBJ2-2; 7 positions agree with TRBD2. With V trimmed by 0 bases and J by 8 bases, 12 bases remained unmatched. The CDR3 sequence is 16 residues long. The V gene's germline CDR1 is DFQATT and CDR2 SNEGSKA (reference sequence). CDR3 DNA: TGCAGTGCTAGAGAACAACTAAGCGGGAACGAAGGGGAGCTGTTTTTT. As protein: CSAREQLSGNEGELFF.

The CDR3 is CASSPGRSTDTQYF. CDR3 nucleotides: TGCGCCAGCAGCCCCGGACGTTCGACAGATACGCAGTATTTT. V gene TRBV5-1 combines with J gene TRBJ2-3; D is unresolved. The CDR3 contains 14 residues. In germline, CDR1 is SGHRS, CDR2 YFSETQ. V was cut by 4 bases and J by 3 bases, with 12 bases left in between.

The V call is TRBV6-2 or TRBV6-3, the J call TRBJ2-1; D tentatively fits TRBD1 or TRBD2 (6 bases each). Germline-derived CDR1 and CDR2 are MNHEY and SVGEGT. CDR3 length: 14 residues. V was trimmed by 8 bases and J by 5 bases, leaving 16 bases between them. The CDR3 DNA reads as TGTGCCAGCCTTATAGGGGGGCCAAACAATGAGCAGTTCTTC. Its protein product is CASLIGGPNNEQFF.

The CDR3 reads CASSESISELNTEAFF. DNA for the CDR3: TGCGCCAGCAGTGAGTCCATTAGTGAATTGAACACTGAAGCTTTCTTT. The chain employs TRBV10-2 and TRBJ1-1; D unclear. The V and J ends lost 0 bases and 0 bases respectively, with 11 bases between them. This CDR3 region has 16 residues. The germline V gene encodes CDR1 WSHSY and CDR2 SAAADI.

This clonotype was seen more than once but under ten times. This chain links TRBV10-3 with TRBJ2-7; a possible D gene is TRBD1 (5 bases). This CDR3 spans 13 amino acids. Germline V gives CDR1 ENHRY, CDR2 SYGVKD. Between the trimmed V and J ends, which lost 4 bases and 3 bases, there was a span of 10 bases. Here the CDR3 DNA reads TGTGCCATCAGTGGCGATGACAGCTACGAGCAGTACTTC. It is translated as CAISGDDSYEQYF.

This chain joins TRBV6-2 or TRBV6-3 and TRBJ1-1; the D gene is possibly TRBD1 (5 bases). Germline V CDR1 and CDR2: MNHEY, SVGEGT. This CDR3 has 15 residues. With 2 bases removed from V and 1 base from J, the gap between germline ends came to 11 bases. The CDR3 protein is CASSYPGPSNTEAFF. The CDR3 region has the DNA TGTGCCAGCAGTTACCCGGGACCTTCGAACACTGAAGCTTTCTTT.

This clonotype turned up a few times. The chain recombines TRBV2 with TRBJ2-1; D is perhaps TRBD1 (6 bases). There are 14 residues in the CDR3. Trimming took 6 bases from V and 2 from J, leaving 11 bases between them. The germline V gene has CDR1 SNHLY and CDR2 FYNNEI. The CDR3 bases are TGTGCCAGCAGGTGGACAGCCGCCTACAATGAGCAGTTCTTC. The encoded protein is CASRWTAAYNEQFF. Using reference TRBV2 and TRBJ2-1 for the parts outside the CDR3, the full variable domain is EPEVTQTPSHQVTQMGQEVILRCVPISNHLYFYWYRQILGQKVEFLVSFYNNEISEKSEIFDDQFSVERPDGSNFTLKIRSTKLEDSAMYFCASRWTAAYNEQFFGPGTRLTVL.

This clonotype was recorded a few times. The CDR3 DNA is TGCAGCGTTGAAGGCAGGGGGGACACCGGGGAGCTGTTTTTT. Protein product: CSVEGRGDTGELFF. V usage is TRBV29-1 and J usage is TRBJ2-2; D perhaps matches TRBD1 (7 bases). V was pared by 1 base and J by 3 bases, with 9 bases between. The CDR3 sequence is 14 residues long. CDR1 SQVTM and CDR2 ANQGSEA come from the germline V gene.

This rearrangement joins TRBV7-9 to TRBJ1-2, with no clear D. V was trimmed by 8 bases and J by 2 bases, leaving 12 bases between them. The CDR3 extends over 13 amino acids. The germline CDR1 and CDR2 sequences are SEHNR and FQNEAQ (reference sequence). The CDR3 sequence is CASQPTLNYGYTF. In DNA form, the CDR3 reads TGTGCCAGCCAGCCCACCCTCAACTATGGCTACACCTTC.

This clonotype was found a few times. This chain connects TRBV6-5 to TRBJ2-3, with TRBD1 identical over 7 bases. V lost 0 bases and J lost 0; bases outside the gene matches: 3. This CDR3 is 16 amino acids long. Germline CDR1 MNHEY, CDR2 SVGAGI. CDR3 sequence (DNA): TGTGCCAGCAGTTACTCGCCGGACAGGAGCACAGATACGCAGTATTTT. Protein product: CASSYSPDRSTDTQYF.

This sequence joins TRBV7-9 and TRBJ2-7; 12 bases line up with TRBD1. This CDR3 contains 15 residues. The germline gives CDR1 SEHNR, CDR2 FQNEAQ (reference sequence). With 4 bases clipped from V and 7 bases from J, the junction kept 8 bases outside the gene matches. The CDR3 loop reads CASSSAGTGGREQYF. The DNA of the CDR3 is TGTGCCAGCAGCTCGGCTGGGACAGGGGGCCGGGAGCAGTACTTC.